The 28 T cell receptor beta chains reported below all come from one sample, sequenced in a study of OX40 agonist ivuxolimab in advanced cancers. Method: immunoSEQ multiplex PCR; TCRdb's copy keeps in-frame clones and lacks some. The sample has approximately 70,000 clones; approximately 78% are singletons. The source was CD4+ or CD8+ T cells sorted from blood, collected in a trial of the OX40 agonist ivuxolimab. Source of these receptors: an adult with an advanced solid tumor such as melanoma, head and neck, liver or kidney cancer.

This chain joins TRBV5-1 and TRBJ2-3; 7 bases map to TRBD2. The trim removed 4 bases at V and 2 bases at J, leaving 10 bases unmatched. CDR1 is SGHRS, CDR2 YFSETQ, per germline. The CDR3 covers 16 residues. The CDR3, as DNA: TGCGCCAGCAGCCGAATGGGGAGGGGAGACACAGATACGCAGTATTTT. Amino acid sequence: CASSRMGRGDTDTQYF.

The chain combines TRBV6-1 with TRBJ2-7, with 7 bases lining up with TRBD1. The J segment lost 3 bases and the V segment lost 8 bases, leaving 13 bases of the junction unmatched. Germline CDR1 and CDR2: MNHNS and SASEGT. This CDR3 spans 15 amino acids. The CDR3 sequence: CASPTVTTGRYEQYF. The CDR3, as DNA: TGTGCCAGCCCGACCGTGACGACAGGGCGCTACGAGCAGTACTTC.

J is TRBJ2-5 and V is TRBV5-6, with D perhaps matching TRBD2 (6 bases). There are 13 residues in the CDR3. V was clipped by 1 base and J by 8 bases, with 12 bases between them. From germline, CDR1 is SGHDT and CDR2 YYEEEE. The CDR3 loop is CASSLWQGGTQYF. The CDR3 bases are TGTGCCAGCAGCTTGTGGCAGGGAGGTACCCAGTACTTC.

CDR3 protein: CASSQDGSGETQYF. The CDR3 DNA is TGTGCCAGCAGCCAAGATGGGAGTGGGGAGACCCAGTACTTC. The chain joins TRBV4-2 to TRBJ2-5, with D possibly being TRBD2 (5 bases). The CDR3 loop spans 14 amino acids. V lost 0 bases, J lost 5 bases, and 10 bases lay in between. Germline values: CDR1 LGHNA, CDR2 YNFKEQ.

In this sample, this clone turned up a few times. V is TRBV18 and J is TRBJ2-1, with 8 positions matching TRBD2. Germline lookup yields CDR1 KGHSH and CDR2 LQKENI. V shed 2 bases and J 3 bases; nucleotides not matched to a gene: 3. The CDR3 runs to 15 residues. The CDR3 sequence: CASSPGAGVYNEQFF. The CDR3 DNA reads as TGTGCCAGCTCACCAGGAGCGGGGGTCTACAATGAGCAGTTCTTC.

The chain carries TRBV19 and TRBJ2-7; D perhaps matches TRBD2 (6 bases). This CDR3 spans 15 amino acids. Trimming pared 2 bases from V and 0 bases from J, leaving 11 bases between. Germline assignment: CDR1 LNHDA and CDR2 SQIVND (reference sequence). CDR3 sequence reads: CASSIRDGSSYEQYV. CDR3 coding DNA: TGTGCCAGTAGTATACGAGACGGGAGCTCCTACGAGCAGTACGTC.

This rearrangement joins TRBV4-1 to TRBJ1-5; 7 bases fit TRBD1. Germline-derived CDR1 and CDR2 are MGHRA and YSYEKL. J lost 6 bases, V lost 1 base, and 12 bases had no gene match. The CDR3 is 17 amino acids. CDR3 in DNA: TGCGCCAGCAGCCAAGTGGTTTTAAGGGGGCTCGGTCAGCCCCAGCATTTT. Its protein product is CASSQVVLRGLGQPQHF.

A single count supports this clone. The chain links TRBV10-3 to TRBJ2-3; 13 nucleotides agree with TRBD2. Germline V CDR1 and CDR2: ENHRY, SYGVKD. The CDR3 sequence is 15 residues long. Losses at the gene ends were 7 bases for V and 5 bases for J; bases not matched to a gene: 6. The CDR3 reads CAIKLAGGPGDTQYF. The CDR3 DNA is TGTGCCATCAAACTAGCGGGAGGGCCGGGAGATACGCAGTATTTT.

Here the CDR3 reads CASSPSRTGHQPQHF. CDR3 nucleotides: TGTGCCAGCTCACCTTCTCGGACAGGGCATCAGCCCCAGCATTTT. The chain has TRBV18 and TRBJ1-5, with 8 nucleotides matching TRBD1. V lost 3 bases to trimming and J lost 5 bases; unmatched junction nucleotides: 6. The CDR3 has 15 residues. Germline CDR1 KGHSH, CDR2 LQKENI.

This clone was counted a few times. The rearrangement joins TRBV2 to TRBJ2-7; D remains unclear. From germline, CDR1 is SNHLY and CDR2 FYNNEI. Trimming pared 3 bases from V and 6 bases from J, leaving 12 bases between. The CDR3 extends over 13 amino acids. The CDR3 nucleotides are TGTGCCAGCAGTGACGGCAGCCTGGGCGAGCAGTACTTC. Protein product: CASSDGSLGEQYF.

The genes are TRBV30 and TRBJ1-1; 10 nucleotides line up with TRBD1. This CDR3 spans 16 amino acids. With V trimmed by 1 base and J by 6 bases, 11 bases remained unmatched. From germline, CDR1 is GTSNPN and CDR2 SVGIG (reference sequence). Here the CDR3 DNA reads TGTGCCTGGAGTGGACGGCCGGGACAGGGGAGGGCTGAAGCTTTCTTT. This translates into CAWSGRPGQGRAEAFF.

This rearrangement joins TRBV7-3 to TRBJ2-1; D is ambiguous. CDR1 is SGHTA, CDR2 FQGTGA, per germline. The CDR3 length is 15 residues. Trimming removed 4 bases at V and 3 bases at J, with 13 bases between. DNA of the CDR3: TGTGCCAGCAGCTCTAGTGGGTCTCGCTACAATGAGCAGTTCTTC. Its translation: CASSSSGSRYNEQFF.

This chain links TRBV5-4 with TRBJ1-2; 9 positions agree with TRBD1. Germline V gives CDR1 SGHNT, CDR2 YYREEE (reference sequence). CDR3 size: 20 residues. V lost 1 base, J lost 2 bases, and 18 bases stayed unmatched. The CDR3 DNA reads TGTGCCAGCAGCTTGTTTCGGGGTCGACAGGGGGGACCTAAGAACTATGGCTACACCTTC. Protein: CASSLFRGRQGGPKNYGYTF.

The chain has TRBV10-3 and TRBJ1-2; D gene uncertain. V gave up 0 bases and J gave up 8 bases, with 16 bases separating them. The CDR3 is 15 residues long. The germline gives CDR1 ENHRY, CDR2 SYGVKD. Here the CDR3 DNA reads TGTGCCATCAGTGAGTCGAGCGCAGGCATAGGGGGCTACACCTTC. It encodes CAISESSAGIGGYTF.

This chain connects TRBV5-1 to TRBJ2-3; possible D gene TRBD2, 6 bases. Trimming took 3 bases from V and 0 from J, leaving 14 bases between them. Germline V lookup: CDR1 SGHRS, CDR2 YFSETQ. There are 16 residues in the CDR3. The CDR3 reads CASSSIGGSSTDTQYF. The CDR3 nucleotides read TGCGCCAGCAGCTCCATCGGGGGTTCTAGCACAGATACGCAGTATTTT.

V gene TRBV5-4 combines with J gene TRBJ2-1, with 10 bases fitting TRBD2. Germline CDR1 reads SGHNT; CDR2 reads YYREEE (reference sequence). V shed 3 bases and J 7 bases; nucleotides not matched to a gene: 10. The CDR3 sequence is 16 residues long. For the CDR3, the DNA is TGTGCCAGCAGCTACCCGGGACTAGCGTTGGGGAATGAGCAGTTCTTC. This translates into CASSYPGLALGNEQFF.

The V gene is TRBV15, the J gene TRBJ1-5; TRBD1 matches 10 bases. Per the germline V gene, CDR1 is LNHNV and CDR2 is YYDKDF (reference sequence). The CDR3 totals 16 residues. V lost 2 bases and J lost 6; bases outside the gene matches: 7. CDR3 region: CATSRSLGQGTQPQHF. The CDR3 region has the DNA TGTGCCACCAGCAGATCCCTGGGACAGGGGACTCAGCCCCAGCATTTT.

This clone was seen a handful of times. The chain couples TRBV5-6 to TRBJ1-1; 10 positions match TRBD1. This CDR3 comprises 14 residues. V trimming: 2 bases; J trimming: 7 bases; junction bases outside the gene matches: 5. CDR1 is SGHDT, CDR2 YYEEEE, per germline. CDR3 residues: CASSFDRGQGEAFF. The CDR3 nucleotides are TGTGCCAGCAGCTTCGACAGGGGGCAAGGTGAAGCTTTCTTT.

The chain couples TRBV28 to TRBJ2-5, with 11 bases lining up with TRBD2. V lost 5 bases and J lost 5; bases outside the gene matches: 4. Germline values: CDR1 MDHEN, CDR2 SYDVKM. The CDR3 runs 14 residues. CDR3 protein: CASSPTSGSETQYF. CDR3 in DNA: TGTGCCAGCAGTCCAACTAGCGGGAGTGAGACCCAGTACTTC.

The chain recombines TRBV18 with TRBJ1-1; D perhaps matches TRBD1 (6 bases). Trimming cost V 3 bases and J 2 bases, with 13 bases left between them. The CDR3 spans 15 residues. Germline V gives CDR1 KGHSH, CDR2 LQKENI. CDR3 region: CASSPMTGPNTEAFF. CDR3 DNA: TGTGCCAGCTCACCCATGACAGGACCCAACACTGAAGCTTTCTTT.

The chain combines TRBV5-4 with TRBJ2-1; D remains ambiguous. Germline CDR1 and CDR2: SGHNT and YYREEE (reference sequence). V lost 3 bases and J 2 bases, leaving 3 bases between the germline ends. The CDR3 consists of 12 residues. Written as DNA, the CDR3 is TGTGCCAGCAGCTCTCCCTACAATGAGCAGTTCTTC. The encoded protein is CASSSPYNEQFF.

This chain links TRBV28 with TRBJ1-2; no clear D. CDR1 MDHEN and CDR2 SYDVKM come from the germline V gene. V was clipped by 3 bases and J by 1 base, with 6 bases between them. The CDR3 is 13 residues long. CDR3 sequence (DNA): TGTGCCAGCAGTTTTGGAAGTAACTATGGCTACACCTTC. As protein: CASSFGSNYGYTF.

Points on this clone: Given the absence of the conserved phenylalanine or tryptophan at the CDR3 end, a read error is likely. Because the CDR3's place on the DNA is in doubt, the DNA is left out and the CDR3 is given as listed by TCRdb. J is TRBJ1-2 and V is TRBV7-3; TRBD1 is taken as the D call from the table, unchecked against the DNA. The CDR3 contains 11 residues when both ends are counted. The germline V gene has CDR1 SGHTA and CDR2 FQGTGA. CDR3 residues: CASSFNDRIVL.

This clone was seen only a few times. The rearrangement links TRBV11-2 to TRBJ2-3; the D is unclear. The V end was cut by 4 bases, the J end by 6 bases, with 17 bases between. This CDR3 is built from 15 residues. Looked up from germline, CDR1 is SGHAT and CDR2 is FQNNGV. The CDR3 is CASSSPGNRRDTQYF. In DNA form, the CDR3 reads TGTGCCAGCAGCTCCCCGGGTAACCGGCGGGATACGCAGTATTTT.

This clone was detected a few times. The chain is built from TRBV5-6 and TRBJ1-2, with a possible D match to TRBD1 (6 bases). The CDR3 extends over 14 amino acids. Germline V gives CDR1 SGHDT, CDR2 YYEEEE. V was trimmed by 6 bases and J by 4 bases, leaving 16 bases between them. CDR3 in amino acids: CASNAKDRTYGYTF. The CDR3 DNA is TGTGCCAGCAACGCAAAGGACAGAACCTATGGCTACACCTTC.

The chain recombines TRBV4-1 with TRBJ1-6, with D perhaps TRBD1 (6 bases). Trimming took off 0 bases at V and 9 bases at J, with 24 bases between the two ends. The CDR3 totals 19 residues. Germline V gene lookup returns CDR1 MGHRA and CDR2 YSYEKL. The CDR3 coding sequence is TGCGCCAGCAGCCAAGATGGCCCCTTTGTGAGCGGGACAAGTTCACCCCTCCACTTT. Amino acid sequence: CASSQDGPFVSGTSSPLHF.

This clone was seen just once. The V call is TRBV6-6, the J call TRBJ2-7; 9 nucleotides match TRBD2. CDR1 is MNHNY and CDR2 is SVGAGI in the germline V gene (reference sequence). The CDR3 is 15 amino acids. Trimming cost V 5 bases and J 1 base; bases outside gene matches: 6. CDR3: CASSIVAGESYEQYF. The CDR3 bases are TGTGCCAGCAGTATCGTAGCGGGGGAGTCCTACGAGCAGTACTTC.

The chain uses TRBV7-3 and TRBJ2-6; no clear D gene. Deletions cut 1 base from V and 4 bases from J, with 17 bases between. The CDR3 runs 18 residues. CDR1 and CDR2 (germline): SGHTA, FQGTGA. The DNA for the CDR3 is TGTGCCAGCAGCTTAAAGCCGTGGCCGCCGGGCGGGGCCAACGTCCTGACTTTC. This gives the protein CASSLKPWPPGGANVLTF.